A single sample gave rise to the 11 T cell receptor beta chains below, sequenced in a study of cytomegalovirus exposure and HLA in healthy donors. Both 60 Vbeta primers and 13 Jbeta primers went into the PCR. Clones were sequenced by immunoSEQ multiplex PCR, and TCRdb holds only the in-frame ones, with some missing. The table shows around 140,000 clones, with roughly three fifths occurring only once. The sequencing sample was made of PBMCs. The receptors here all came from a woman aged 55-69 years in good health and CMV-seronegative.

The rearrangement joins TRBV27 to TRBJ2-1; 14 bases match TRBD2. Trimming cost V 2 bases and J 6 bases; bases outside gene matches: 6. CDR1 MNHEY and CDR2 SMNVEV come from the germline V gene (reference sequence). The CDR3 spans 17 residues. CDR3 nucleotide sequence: TGTGCCAGCAGTTTACCCCGACTAGCGGGAGGGACCAATGAGCAGTTCTTC. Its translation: CASSLPRLAGGTNEQFF.

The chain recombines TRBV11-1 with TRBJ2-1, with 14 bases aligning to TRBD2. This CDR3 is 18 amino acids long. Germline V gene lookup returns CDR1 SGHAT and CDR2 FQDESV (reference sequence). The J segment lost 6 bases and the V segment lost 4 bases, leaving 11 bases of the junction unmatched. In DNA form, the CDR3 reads TGTGCCAGCAGCTCGGGACTAGCGGGAGTAGGGGGCCTCAATGAGCAGTTCTTC. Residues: CASSSGLAGVGGLNEQFF.

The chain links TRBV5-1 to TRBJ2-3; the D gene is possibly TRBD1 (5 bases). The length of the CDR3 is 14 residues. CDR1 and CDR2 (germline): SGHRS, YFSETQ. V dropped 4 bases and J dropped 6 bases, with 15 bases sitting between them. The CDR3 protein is CASSGALSADTQYF. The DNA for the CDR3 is TGCGCCAGCAGCGGGGCTCTATCGGCTGATACGCAGTATTTT.

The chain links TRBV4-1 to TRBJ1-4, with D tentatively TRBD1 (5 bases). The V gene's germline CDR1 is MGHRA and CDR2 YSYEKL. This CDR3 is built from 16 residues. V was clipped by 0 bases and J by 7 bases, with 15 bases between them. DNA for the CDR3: TGCGCCAGCAGCCAAGATGGGACGTTGGGAGGTGAAAAACTGTTTTTT. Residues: CASSQDGTLGGEKLFF.

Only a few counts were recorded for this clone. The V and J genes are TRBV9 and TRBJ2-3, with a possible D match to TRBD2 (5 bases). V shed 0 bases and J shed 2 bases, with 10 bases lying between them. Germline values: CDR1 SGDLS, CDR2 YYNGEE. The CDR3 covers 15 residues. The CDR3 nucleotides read TGTGCCAGCAGCGTAGCTACCGGGATCACAGATACGCAGTATTTT. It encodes CASSVATGITDTQYF.

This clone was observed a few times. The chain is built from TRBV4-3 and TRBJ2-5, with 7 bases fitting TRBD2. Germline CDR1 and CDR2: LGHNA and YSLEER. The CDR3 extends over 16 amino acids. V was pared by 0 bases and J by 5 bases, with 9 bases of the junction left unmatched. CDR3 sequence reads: CASSQDSSGKRETQYF. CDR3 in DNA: TGCGCCAGCAGCCAAGACTCCAGCGGGAAAAGGGAGACCCAGTACTTC.

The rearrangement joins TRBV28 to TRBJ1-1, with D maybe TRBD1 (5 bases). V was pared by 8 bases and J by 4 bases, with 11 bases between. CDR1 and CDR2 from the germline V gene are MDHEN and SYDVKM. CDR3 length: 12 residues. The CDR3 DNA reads TGTGCCAGCTTGACGCAGGGCACTGAAGCTTTCTTT. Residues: CASLTQGTEAFF.

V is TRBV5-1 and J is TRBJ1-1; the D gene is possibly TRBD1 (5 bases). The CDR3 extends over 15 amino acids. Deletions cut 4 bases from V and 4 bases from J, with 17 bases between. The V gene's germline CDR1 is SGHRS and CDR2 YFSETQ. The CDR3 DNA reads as TGCGCCAGCAGCGCTTCGCAGGGAAGGGGCACTGAAGCTTTCTTT. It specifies CASSASQGRGTEAFF.

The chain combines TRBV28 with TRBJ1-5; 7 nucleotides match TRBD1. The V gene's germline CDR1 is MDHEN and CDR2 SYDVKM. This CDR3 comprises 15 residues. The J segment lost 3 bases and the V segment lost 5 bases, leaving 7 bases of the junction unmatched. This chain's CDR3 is CASSLYRGTNQPQHF. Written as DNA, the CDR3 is TGTGCCAGCAGTCTGTACAGGGGCACCAATCAGCCCCAGCATTTT.

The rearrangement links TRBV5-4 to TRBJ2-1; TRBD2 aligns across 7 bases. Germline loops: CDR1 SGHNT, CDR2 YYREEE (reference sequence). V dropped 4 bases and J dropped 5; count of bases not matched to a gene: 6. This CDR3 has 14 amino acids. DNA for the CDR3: TGTGCCAGCAGCCCAGCGGGAAGGGACAATGAGCAGTTCTTC. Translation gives CASSPAGRDNEQFF.

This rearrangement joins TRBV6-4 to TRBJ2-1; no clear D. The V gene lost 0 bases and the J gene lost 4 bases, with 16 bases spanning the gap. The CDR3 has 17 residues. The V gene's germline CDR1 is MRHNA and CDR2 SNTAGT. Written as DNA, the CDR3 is TGTGCCAGCAGTGACTCATATCGCCCGCTGCGGTACAATGAGCAGTTCTTC. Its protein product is CASSDSYRPLRYNEQFF.